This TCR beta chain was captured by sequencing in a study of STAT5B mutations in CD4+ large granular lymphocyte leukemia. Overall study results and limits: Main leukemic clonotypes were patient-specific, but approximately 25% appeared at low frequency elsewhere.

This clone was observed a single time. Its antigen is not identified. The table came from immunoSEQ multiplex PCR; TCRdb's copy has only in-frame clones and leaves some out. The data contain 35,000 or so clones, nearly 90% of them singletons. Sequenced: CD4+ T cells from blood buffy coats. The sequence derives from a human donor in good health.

In DNA, the CDR3 is TGTGCCAGCAGCCGGGACAGGGGGCGAGGAGAGACCCAGTACTTC. Residues: CASSRDRGRGETQYF. V usage is TRBV5-4 and J usage is TRBJ2-5, with TRBD1 matching 12 bases. The CDR3 runs to 15 residues. CDR1 SGHNT and CDR2 YYREEE come from the germline V gene (reference sequence). V gave up 4 bases and J gave up 4 bases; unmatched junction bases: 5. Drawing the rest from reference TRBV5-4 and TRBJ2-5, the complete variable domain is ETGVTQSPTHLIKTRGQQVTLRCSSQSGHNTVSWYQQALGQGPQFIFQYYREEENGRGNFPPRFSGLQFPNYSSELNVNALELDDSALYLCASSRDRGRGETQYFGPGTRLLVL.